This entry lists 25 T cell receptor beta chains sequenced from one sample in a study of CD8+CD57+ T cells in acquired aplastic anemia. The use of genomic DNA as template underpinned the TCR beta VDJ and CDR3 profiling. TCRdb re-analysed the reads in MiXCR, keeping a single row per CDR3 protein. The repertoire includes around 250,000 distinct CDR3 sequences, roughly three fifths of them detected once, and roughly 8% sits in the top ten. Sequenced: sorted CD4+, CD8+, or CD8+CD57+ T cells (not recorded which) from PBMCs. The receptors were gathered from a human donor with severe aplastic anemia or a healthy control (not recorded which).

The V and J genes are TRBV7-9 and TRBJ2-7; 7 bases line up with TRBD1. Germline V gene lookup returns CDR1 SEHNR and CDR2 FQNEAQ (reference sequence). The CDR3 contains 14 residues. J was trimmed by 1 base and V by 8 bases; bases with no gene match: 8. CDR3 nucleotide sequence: TGTGCCAGCGCAGGGGGAGCCCTATCCTACGAGCAGTACTTC. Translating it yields CASAGGALSYEQYF. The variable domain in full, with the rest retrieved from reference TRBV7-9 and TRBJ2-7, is DTGVSQNPRHKITKRGQNVTFRCDPISEHNRLYWYRQTLGQGPEFLTYFQNEAQLEKSRLLSDRFSAERPKGSFSTLEIQRTEQGDSAMYLCASAGGALSYEQYFGPGTRLTVT.

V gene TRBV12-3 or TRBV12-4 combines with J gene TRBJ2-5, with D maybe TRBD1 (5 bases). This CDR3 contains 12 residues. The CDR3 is CASRRDTETQYF. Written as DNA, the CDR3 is TGTGCTAGTCGCAGGGATACAGAGACCCAGTACTTC.

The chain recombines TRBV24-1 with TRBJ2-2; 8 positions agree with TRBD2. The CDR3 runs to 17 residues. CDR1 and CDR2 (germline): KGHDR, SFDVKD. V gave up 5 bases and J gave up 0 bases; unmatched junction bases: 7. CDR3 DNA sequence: TGTGCCACCAGTGCCTGGGATAGCGGGGCGAACACCGGGGAGCTGTTTTTT. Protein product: CATSAWDSGANTGELFF.

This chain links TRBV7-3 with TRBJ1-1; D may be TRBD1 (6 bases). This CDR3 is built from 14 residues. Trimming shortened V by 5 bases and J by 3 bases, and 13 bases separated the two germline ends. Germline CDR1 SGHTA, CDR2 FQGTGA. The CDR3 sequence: CASSLGGLDTEAFF. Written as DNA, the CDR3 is TGTGCCAGCAGCCTAGGGGGGCTTGACACTGAAGCTTTCTTT.

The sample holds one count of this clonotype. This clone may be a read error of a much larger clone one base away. The CDR3 coding sequence is TGTGCCAGCAGTGTGATACAGGATGTGGCCGGGGAGCTGTTTTTT. Encoded protein: CASSVIQDVAGELFF. The rearrangement joins TRBV10-3 to TRBJ2-2; D perhaps matches TRBD1 (5 bases). Germline-derived CDR1 and CDR2 are ENHRY and SYGVKD. This CDR3 region has 15 residues.

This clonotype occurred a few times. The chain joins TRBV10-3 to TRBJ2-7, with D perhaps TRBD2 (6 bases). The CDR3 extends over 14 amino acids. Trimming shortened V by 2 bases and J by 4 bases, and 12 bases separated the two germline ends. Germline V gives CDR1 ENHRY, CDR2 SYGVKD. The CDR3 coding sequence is TGTGCCATCAGTGAGCCCCCGGGGGTATACGAGCAGTACTTC. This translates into CAISEPPGVYEQYF.

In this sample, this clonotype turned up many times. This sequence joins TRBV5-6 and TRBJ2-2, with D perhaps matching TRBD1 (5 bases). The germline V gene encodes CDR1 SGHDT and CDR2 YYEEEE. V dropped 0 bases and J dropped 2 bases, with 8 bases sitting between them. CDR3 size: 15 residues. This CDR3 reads CASSLVGVNTGELFF. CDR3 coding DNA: TGTGCCAGCAGCTTGGTAGGGGTCAACACCGGGGAGCTGTTTTTT.

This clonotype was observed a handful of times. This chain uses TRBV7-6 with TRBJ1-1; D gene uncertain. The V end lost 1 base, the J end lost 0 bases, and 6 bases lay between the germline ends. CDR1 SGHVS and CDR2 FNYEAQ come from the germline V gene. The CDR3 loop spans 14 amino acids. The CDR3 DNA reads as TGTGCCAGCAGCTTAGACCTTATGAACACTGAAGCTTTCTTT. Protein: CASSLDLMNTEAFF.

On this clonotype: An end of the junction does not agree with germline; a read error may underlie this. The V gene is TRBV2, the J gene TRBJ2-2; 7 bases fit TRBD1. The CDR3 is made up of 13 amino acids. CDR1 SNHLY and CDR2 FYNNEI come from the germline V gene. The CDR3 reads CASRTGSAGELVF. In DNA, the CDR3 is TGTGCCAGCAGGACAGGGTCGGCCGGGGAGCTGGTTTTT.

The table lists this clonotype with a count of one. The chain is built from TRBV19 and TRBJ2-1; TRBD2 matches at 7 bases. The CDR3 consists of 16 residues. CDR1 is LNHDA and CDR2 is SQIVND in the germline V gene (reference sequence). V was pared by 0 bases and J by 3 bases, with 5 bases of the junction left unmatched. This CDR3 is CASSIEASGDYNEQFF. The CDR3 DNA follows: TGTGCCAGTAGTATAGAAGCTAGCGGAGACTACAATGAGCAGTTCTTC.

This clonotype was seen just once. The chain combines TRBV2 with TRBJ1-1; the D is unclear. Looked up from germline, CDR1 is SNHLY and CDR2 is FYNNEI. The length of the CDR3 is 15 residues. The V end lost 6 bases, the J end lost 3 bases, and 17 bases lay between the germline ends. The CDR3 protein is CASSLFGPGDTEAFF. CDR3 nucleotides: TGTGCCAGCAGCTTATTCGGGCCTGGTGACACTGAAGCTTTCTTT.

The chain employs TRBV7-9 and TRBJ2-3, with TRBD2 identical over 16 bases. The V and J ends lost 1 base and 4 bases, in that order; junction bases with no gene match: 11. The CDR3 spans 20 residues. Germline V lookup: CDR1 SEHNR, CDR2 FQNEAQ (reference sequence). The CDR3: CASSLGPGTSGGAFPDTQYF. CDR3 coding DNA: TGTGCCAGCAGCTTAGGCCCCGGGACTAGCGGGGGGGCCTTCCCAGATACGCAGTATTTT.

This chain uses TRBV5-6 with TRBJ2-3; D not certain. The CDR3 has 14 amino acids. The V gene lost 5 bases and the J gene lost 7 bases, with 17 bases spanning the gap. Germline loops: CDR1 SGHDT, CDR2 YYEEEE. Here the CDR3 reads CASSYSPELYTQYF. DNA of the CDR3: TGTGCCAGCAGTTACTCGCCCGAACTATATACGCAGTATTTT. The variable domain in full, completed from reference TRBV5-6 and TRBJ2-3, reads DAGVTQSPTHLIKTRGQQVTLRCSPKSGHDTVSWYQQALGQGPQFIFQYYEEEERQRGNFPDRFSGHQFPNYSSELNVNALLLGDSALYLCASSYSPELYTQYFGPGTRLTVL.

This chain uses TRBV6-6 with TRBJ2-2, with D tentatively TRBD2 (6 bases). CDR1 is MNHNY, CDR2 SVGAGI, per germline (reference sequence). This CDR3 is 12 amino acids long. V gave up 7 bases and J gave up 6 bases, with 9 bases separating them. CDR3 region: CASTTGAGELFF. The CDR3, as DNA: TGTGCCAGCACGACGGGGGCCGGGGAGCTGTTTTTT.

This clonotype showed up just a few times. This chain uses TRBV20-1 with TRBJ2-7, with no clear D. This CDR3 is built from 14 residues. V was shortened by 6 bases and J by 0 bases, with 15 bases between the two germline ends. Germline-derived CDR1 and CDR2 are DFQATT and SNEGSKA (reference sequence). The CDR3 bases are TGCAGTGCCATGGCCAGGATCGACTCCTACGAGCAGTACTTC. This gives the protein CSAMARIDSYEQYF.

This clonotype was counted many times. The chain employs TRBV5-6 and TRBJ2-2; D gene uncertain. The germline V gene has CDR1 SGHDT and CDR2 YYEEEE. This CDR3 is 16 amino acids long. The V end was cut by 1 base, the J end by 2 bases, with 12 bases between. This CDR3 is CASSLPSDGNTGELFF. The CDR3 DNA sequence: TGTGCCAGCAGCTTGCCGTCGGACGGTAACACCGGGGAGCTGTTTTTT.

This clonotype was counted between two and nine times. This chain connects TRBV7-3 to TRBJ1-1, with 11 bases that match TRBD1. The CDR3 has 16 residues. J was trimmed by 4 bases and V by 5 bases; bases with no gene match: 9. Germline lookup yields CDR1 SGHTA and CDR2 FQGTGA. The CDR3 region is CASSPRTGGLITEAFF. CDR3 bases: TGTGCCAGCAGCCCAAGGACAGGGGGCCTAATCACTGAAGCTTTCTTT.

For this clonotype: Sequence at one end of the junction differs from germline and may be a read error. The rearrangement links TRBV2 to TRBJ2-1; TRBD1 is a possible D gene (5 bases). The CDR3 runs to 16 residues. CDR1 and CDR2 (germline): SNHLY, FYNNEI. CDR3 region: CAGSDLRVSAINEQFF. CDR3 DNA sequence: TGTGCCGGCAGTGACCTCAGGGTATCGGCGATCAATGAGCAGTTCTTC.

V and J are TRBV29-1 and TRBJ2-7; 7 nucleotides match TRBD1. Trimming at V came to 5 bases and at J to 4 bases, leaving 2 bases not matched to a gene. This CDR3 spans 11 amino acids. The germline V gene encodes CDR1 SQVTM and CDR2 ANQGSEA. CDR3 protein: CSVHRGYEQYF. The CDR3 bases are TGCAGCGTTCACAGGGGATACGAGCAGTACTTC.

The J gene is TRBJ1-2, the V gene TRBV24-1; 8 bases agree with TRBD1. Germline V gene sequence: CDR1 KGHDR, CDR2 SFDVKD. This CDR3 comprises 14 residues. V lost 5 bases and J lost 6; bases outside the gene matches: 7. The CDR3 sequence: CATSGIQGVDGYTF. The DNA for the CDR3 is TGTGCCACCAGTGGTATACAGGGGGTGGATGGCTACACCTTC.

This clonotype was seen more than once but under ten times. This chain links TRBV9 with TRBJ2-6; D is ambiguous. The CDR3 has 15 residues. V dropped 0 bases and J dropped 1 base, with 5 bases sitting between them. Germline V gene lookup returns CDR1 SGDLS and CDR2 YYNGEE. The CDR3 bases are TGTGCCAGCAGCGTAGGATCGTCTGGGGCCAACGTCCTGACTTTC. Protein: CASSVGSSGANVLTF.

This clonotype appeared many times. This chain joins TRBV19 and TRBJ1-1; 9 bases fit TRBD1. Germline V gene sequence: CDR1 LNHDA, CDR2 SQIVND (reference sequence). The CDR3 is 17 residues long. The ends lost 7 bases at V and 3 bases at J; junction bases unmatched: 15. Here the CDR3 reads CASTHRGRGFVDTEAFF. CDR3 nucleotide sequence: TGTGCCAGTACTCACAGGGGGCGCGGTTTCGTGGACACTGAAGCTTTCTTT.

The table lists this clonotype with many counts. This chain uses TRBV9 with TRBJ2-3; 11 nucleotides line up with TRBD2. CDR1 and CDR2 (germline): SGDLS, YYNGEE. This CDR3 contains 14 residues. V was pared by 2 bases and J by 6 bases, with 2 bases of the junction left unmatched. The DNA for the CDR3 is TGTGCCAGCAGCGTGTCTAGCGGGGGGGATACGCAGTATTTT. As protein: CASSVSSGGDTQYF.

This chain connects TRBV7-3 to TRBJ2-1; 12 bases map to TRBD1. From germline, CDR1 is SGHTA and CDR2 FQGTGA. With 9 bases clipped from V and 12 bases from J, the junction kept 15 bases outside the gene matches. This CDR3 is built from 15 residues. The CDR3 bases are TGTGCCAGTGACCTCCGGGACAGGGGGCGAATTGGGCAGTTCTTC. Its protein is CASDLRDRGRIGQFF.

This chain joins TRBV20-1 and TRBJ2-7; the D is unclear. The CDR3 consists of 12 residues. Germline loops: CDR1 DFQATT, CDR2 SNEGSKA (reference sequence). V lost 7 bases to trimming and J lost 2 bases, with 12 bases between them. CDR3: CSGISHTYEQYF. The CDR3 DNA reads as TGCAGTGGGATATCACACACCTACGAGCAGTACTTC.